This paragraph covers one T cell receptor beta chain sequence. Its binding antigen is unknown. No base quality information exists; no much larger clone differs at one position. As encoded in the germline V gene (reference sequence), CDR1 is LNHDA while CDR2 is SQIVND. Spanning cysteine to phenylalanine, the CDR3 consists of 15 amino acids. Just CDR3 DNA is preserved here, 45 bases in frame from base 1. Ends trimmed: V by 9 bases, J by 4 bases; bases unmatched to a gene: 8. The CND-RA patients tested negative on the clinical CCP2 antibody test, and joint destruction in these patients kept progressing despite active therapy. Every CND-RA patient had failed conventional anti-rheumatic therapy and showed typical joint destruction in the wrists and ankles. CND-RA patients were sampled after long disease histories, spanning decades in several cases, rather than at diagnosis. Approximately 47 millilitres of EDTA-anticoagulated peripheral blood were drawn from each patient. Peripheral blood mononuclear cells were isolated by Ficoll-Paque PLUS density gradient separation. AutoMACS magnetic bead positive selection was used to isolate CD8+ cells from fresh or cryopreserved PBMCs, and flow cytometry was used to check purity. Genomic DNA was extracted using Nucleospin Tissue or Tissue XS kits and then quantified on a Qubit 2.0 fluorometer.

The data were obtained in a study of CD8 T cells in seronegative destructive rheumatoid arthritis (dated by TCRdb to 2018 to 2020). As for the study more broadly: At the time of sampling, biological drugs were being given to seven out of the eight CND-RA patients. The study compared peripheral CD8+ TCRbeta repertoires from patients with CCP-negative destructive rheumatoid arthritis (CND-RA) against repertoires from newly diagnosed seropositive RA, seronegative RA and healthy controls. The seropositive RA, seronegative RA and healthy control comparison cohorts were taken from a previously published TCRbeta dataset and were not newly sequenced. Results the study describes overall, beyond this receptor: Across the roughly 100,000 clonotypes tested, no public clonotype enrichment survived Benjamini-Hochberg correction. A distinct set of enriched public clonotypes appeared to be present in CND-RA patients, and the authors interpreted this finding as support for a separate disease subset. The small size of the CND-RA cohort was acknowledged as a study limitation. Because no diagnostic samples were available, the TCR repertoire differences may partly reflect poor disease control over the years rather than being present at onset. Compared with controls and other RA subtypes, CND-RA repertoires contained more CMV-reactive and fewer influenza A-reactive CD8+ TCRbeta sequences. With age adjusted for, CD8+ TCRbeta repertoires in CND-RA patients appeared less diverse and more clonal than repertoires in other RA subtypes.

TCRbeta sequencing used genomic DNA from CD8+ cells, following the manufacturer's instructions. The immunoSEQ assay was used for TCRbeta sequencing, which was carried out at a genomics technology centre in Finland. Under the source paper's analysis protocol: Clonotype tables produced by the immunoSEQ preprocessing pipeline were converted into VDJtools format, and non-productive clonotypes were filtered out. Samples with fewer than 10,000 reads were excluded, the remaining samples were subsampled to 10,000 reads, and most of the eight CND-RA samples were retained. Shannon-Wiener, Simpson and clonality indices were calculated with the VDJtools CalcDiversityStats function on data subsampled to 10,000 reads. To infer antigen specificity, non-singleton TCRbeta clonotypes were hard-matched against VDJdb, with no mismatches permitted. CDR3 sequences that differed by a single amino acid (Hamming distance 1) were grouped into clusters that potentially share antigen targets. After each group was resampled to six samples, one-sided Fisher's exact tests checked public clonotypes for group enrichment, with the whole procedure repeated ten times. What TCRdb holds here is the immuneACCESS table cut down to in-frame rearrangements. Part of the clones is not present; checked against another copy, under half of the missing clones reflect an unresolved V gene, and the others are unexplained. From that table come the V and J calls and clone size; the DNA was used to work out D and trimming. Here the sample has about 13,000 clones; under 85% occur a single time. The ten largest clones represent roughly a quarter of the sample.

The chain was built from TRBV19 and TRBJ1-3, with TRBD1 identical over 11 junction bases. The sequenced material came from CD8+ T cells from blood. The receptor comes from a woman between 25 and 49 years old with seronegative destructive rheumatoid arthritis. The CDR3 corresponds to CARERDRGCGNTIYF. Read as DNA, the sequence is TGTGCCAGGGAACGGGACAGGGGGTGCGGAAACACCATATATTTT.